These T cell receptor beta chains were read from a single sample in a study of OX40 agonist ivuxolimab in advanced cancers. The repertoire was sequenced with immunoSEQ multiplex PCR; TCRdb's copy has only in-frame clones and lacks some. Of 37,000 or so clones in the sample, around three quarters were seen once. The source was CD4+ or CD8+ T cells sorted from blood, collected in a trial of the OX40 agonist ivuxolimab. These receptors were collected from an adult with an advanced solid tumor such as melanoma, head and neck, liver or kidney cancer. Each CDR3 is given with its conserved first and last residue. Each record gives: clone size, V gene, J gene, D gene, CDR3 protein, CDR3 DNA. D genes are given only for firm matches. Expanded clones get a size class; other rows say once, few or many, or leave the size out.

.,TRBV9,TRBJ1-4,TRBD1,CASSDHRGREKLFF,TGTGCCAGCAGCGACCACAGGGGGCGGGAAAAACTGTTTTTT
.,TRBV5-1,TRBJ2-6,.,CASSPSGGGANVLTF,TGCGCCAGCAGCCCCTCCGGGGGTGGGGCCAACGTCCTGACTTTC
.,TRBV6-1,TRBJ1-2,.,CASSGGLGGNYGYTF,TGTGCCAGCAGTGGGGGGCTAGGGGGTAACTATGGCTACACCTTC
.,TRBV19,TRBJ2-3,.,CASSHPQGDTQYF,TGTGCCAGTAGTCACCCACAGGGAGATACGCAGTATTTT
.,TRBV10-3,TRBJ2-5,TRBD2,CAISITTSGETQYF,TGTGCCATCAGTATTACGACTAGCGGGGAGACCCAGTACTTC
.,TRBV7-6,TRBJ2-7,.,CASSPFWGEGYEQYF,TGTGCCAGCAGCCCATTTTGGGGAGAGGGCTACGAGCAGTACTTC
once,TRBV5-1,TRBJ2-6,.,CASSLSMYLSGANVLTF,TGCGCCAGCAGCTTGTCAATGTACCTCTCTGGGGCCAACGTCCTGACTTTC
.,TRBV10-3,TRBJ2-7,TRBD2,CAISEPSGGRSYEQYF,TGTGCCATCAGTGAGCCTAGCGGGGGCCGCTCCTACGAGCAGTACTTC
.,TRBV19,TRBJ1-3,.,CASRPGPGNTIYF,TGTGCCAGTAGGCCGGGACCGGGAAACACCATATATTTT
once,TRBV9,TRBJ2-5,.,CASSVVAYGTQYF,TGTGCCAGCAGCGTAGTCGCCTATGGGACCCAGTACTTC
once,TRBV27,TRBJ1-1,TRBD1,CASSPRGGGWTEAFF,TGTGCCAGCAGTCCCAGAGGGGGCGGCTGGACTGAAGCTTTCTTT
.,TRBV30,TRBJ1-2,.,CAWRIRVRGNYGYTF,TGTGCCTGGAGAATTAGGGTCAGGGGTAACTATGGCTACACCTTC
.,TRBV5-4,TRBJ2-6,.,CASSLSASSGANVLTF,TGTGCCAGCAGCTTGTCCGCTAGCTCTGGGGCCAACGTCCTGACTTTC
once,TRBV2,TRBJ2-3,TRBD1,CASTPGQKLDWETDTQYF,TGTGCCAGCACGCCGGGACAGAAGTTGGATTGGGAAACAGATACGCAGTATTTT
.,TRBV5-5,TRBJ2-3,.,CASSLDGTRTDTQYF,TGTGCCAGCAGCTTGGACGGAACCCGCACAGATACGCAGTATTTT
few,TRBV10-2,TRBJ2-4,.,CASGIRMKNIQYF,TGCGCCAGCGGGATACGGATGAAAAACATTCAGTACTTC
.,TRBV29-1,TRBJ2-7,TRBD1,CSVRDRGQNEQYF,TGCAGCGTTCGAGACAGGGGACAAAACGAGCAGTACTTC
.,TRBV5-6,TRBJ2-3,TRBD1,CASDSTGYTDTQYF,TGTGCCAGCGACTCGACAGGGTACACAGATACGCAGTATTTT
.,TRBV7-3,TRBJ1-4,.,CASSLTWTVTNEKLFF,TGTGCCAGCAGCTTAACTTGGACAGTTACTAATGAAAAACTGTTTTTT
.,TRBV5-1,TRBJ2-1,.,CASSDYNEQFF,TGCGCCAGCAGCGACTACAATGAGCAGTTCTTC
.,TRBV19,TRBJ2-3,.,CASSDGGRTDTQYF,TGTGCCAGTAGTGACGGGGGGCGCACAGATACGCAGTATTTT
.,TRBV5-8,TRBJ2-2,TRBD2,CASSPRRGSFSGELFF,TGTGCCAGCAGCCCCCGACGCGGGAGCTTCTCCGGGGAGCTGTTTTTT
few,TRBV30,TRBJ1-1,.,CAWLDRGLDTEAFF,TGTGCCTGGTTAGATCGGGGGTTGGACACTGAAGCTTTCTTT
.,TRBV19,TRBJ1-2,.,CASDRMGNYGYTF,TGTGCCAGCGACAGGATGGGAAACTATGGCTACACCTTC
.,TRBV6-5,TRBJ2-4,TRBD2,CASSTRGGIQYF,TGTGCCAGCAGCACCCGGGGGGGCATTCAGTACTTC
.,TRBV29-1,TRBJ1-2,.,CSVFSVRGYTF,TGCAGCGTTTTCTCGGTTCGCGGCTACACCTTC
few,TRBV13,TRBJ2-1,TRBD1,CASSNRGGERSKQFF,TGTGCCAGCAGCAACAGGGGTGGGGAAAGAAGTAAGCAGTTCTTC
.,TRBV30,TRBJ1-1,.,CAWSVFLATLNTEAFF,TGTGCCTGGAGTGTATTTTTGGCCACCTTGAACACTGAAGCTTTCTTT
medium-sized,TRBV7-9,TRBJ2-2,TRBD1,CASRIAGGGTGELFF,TGTGCCAGCAGGATCGCAGGGGGCGGGACCGGGGAGCTGTTTTTT
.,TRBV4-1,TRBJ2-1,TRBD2,CASSQALAGGTYNEQFF,TGCGCCAGCAGCCAAGCCTTAGCGGGGGGCACCTACAATGAGCAGTTCTTC
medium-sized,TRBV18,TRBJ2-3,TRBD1,CASSVNRGYTQYF,TGTGCCAGCTCAGTAAACAGGGGATATACGCAGTATTTT
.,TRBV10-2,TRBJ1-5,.,CARTQGRWNQPQHF,TGCGCCAGAACGCAGGGGAGATGGAATCAGCCCCAGCATTTT
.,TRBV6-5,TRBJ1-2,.,CASSYSISAGTAIYTF,TGTGCCAGCAGTTACTCGATTTCCGCCGGGACCGCCATCTACACCTTC
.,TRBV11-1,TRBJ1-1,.,CASSVRRGMNTEAFF,TGTGCCAGCAGCGTCAGGAGGGGCATGAACACTGAAGCTTTCTTT
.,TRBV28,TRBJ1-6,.,CASVSGPNSPLHF,TGTGCCAGCGTATCTGGCCCGAATTCACCCCTCCACTTT
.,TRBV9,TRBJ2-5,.,CASSVEGRETQYF,TGTGCCAGCAGCGTAGAAGGTCGGGAGACCCAGTACTTC
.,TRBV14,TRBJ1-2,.,CASSPTGPNGGYTF,TGTGCCAGCAGCCCGACCGGACCCAACGGCGGGTACACCTTC
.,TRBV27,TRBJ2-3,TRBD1,CASSLSPRAGGYKETDTQYF,TGTGCCAGCAGTTTATCCCCGAGGGCAGGGGGATATAAGGAGACAGATACGCAGTATTTT
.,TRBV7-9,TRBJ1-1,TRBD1,CASSSTGVEAFF,TGTGCCAGCAGCTCAACAGGGGTGGAAGCTTTCTTT
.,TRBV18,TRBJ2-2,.,CASSQGQSTGELFF,TGTGCCAGCTCCCAAGGACAGTCCACCGGGGAGCTGTTTTTT
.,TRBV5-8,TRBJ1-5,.,CASSLEGVSSQPQHF,TGTGCCAGCAGCTTGGAAGGTGTCAGTTCCCAGCCCCAGCATTTT
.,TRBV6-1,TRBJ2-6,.,CASSVLRSSGANVLTF,TGTGCCAGCAGTGTCCTGAGAAGCTCTGGGGCCAACGTCCTGACTTTC
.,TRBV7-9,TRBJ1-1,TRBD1,CASSVTGVGTEAFF,TGTGCCAGCAGCGTTACAGGGGTGGGCACTGAAGCTTTCTTT
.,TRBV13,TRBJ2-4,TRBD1,CASSWTGAKNIQYF,TGTGCCAGCAGCTGGACAGGAGCCAAAAACATTCAGTACTTC
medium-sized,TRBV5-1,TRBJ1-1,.,CASSFGGDTEAFF,TGCGCCAGCAGCTTTGGTGGGGACACTGAAGCTTTCTTT